The following is a T cell receptor beta chain sequence with its context. No antigen is known for it. The sample holds no much larger clone one base away, and base qualities are not on file. For CDR1 and CDR2, the germline V gene lists SGHVS and FQNEAQ. The CDR3 sequence holds 14 residues, the cysteine and phenylalanine included. This entry keeps only the CDR3 DNA: 42 bases, framed from base 1. Trimming removed 8 bases from V and 6 bases from J, leaving 17 bases between the germline ends. This sample was taken from a study of T cells in Graves' hyperthyroidism and ophthalmopathy (dated by TCRdb to the late 2010s). About the full investigation: Peripheral blood was sampled at the time of initial diagnosis, prior to any treatment. A discovery cohort of fewer than 110 patients, about 40 with Graves' ophthalmopathy and 57 with stable Graves' hyperthyroidism, was used to find distinguishing TCR V-J signatures. Prospective prediction of ophthalmopathy was tested in an independent validation cohort consisting of under 20 hyperthyroidism patients and 15 to 17 patients who later progressed to ophthalmopathy. For training and testing, the roughly 100 patients in the discovery cohort were randomly divided in a 7:3 ratio. Thyroid tissue and blood T-cell repertoires from several Graves' hyperthyroidism patients were also compared in the study. Once sampling was done, hyperthyroidism patients were given methimazole at a starting dose of 30 mg daily, whereas ophthalmopathy patients were given high-dose intravenous methylprednisolone. The paper reports TCR Vbeta CDR3 sequencing of 135 peripheral blood samples: some 44 ophthalmopathy, about 75 hyperthyroidism and 17 progressor patients.

Broader findings and caveats from the paper: Most expanded thyroid clonotypes (frequency above 0.001) were also detected in blood, a finding suggesting that blood repertoires may reflect thyroid immune responses. In cross-validation, a model built on a 13 V-J signature told ophthalmopathy apart from stable hyperthyroidism with approximately 90% sensitivity and approximately 81% specificity, and in testing the same model reached 80%/75%. In validation, progression to ophthalmopathy was predicted by the model with around 71% sensitivity and 72% to 85% specificity, a median of approximately 6.5 months before onset. No statistical method was used to set the sample size in advance, and investigators knew the group allocation.

A patient counted as having stable Graves' hyperthyroidism if no progression to ophthalmopathy occurred over 18 months of follow-up. Hyperthyroidism patients were aged 18 to 65 years and newly diagnosed, with disease duration of less than 2 months. The study excluded patients with uncontrolled infections, other autoimmune diseases, pregnancy or lactation. Diagnoses were based on clinical symptoms, serum thyroxine and TRAb, thyroid ultrasound and orbital computed tomography. PBMCs were isolated from around 10 ml of fresh peripheral blood by Ficoll-Paque density gradient centrifugation. Trizol reagent was used to extract total RNA, and RNA quality was then checked on an Agilent 2100 Bioanalyzer. The TCR beta CDR3 regions were amplified from RNA transcripts. The first round of RT-PCR for the TCR CDR3 was performed with the HTBI primer set and the Qiagen OneStep RT-PCR kit. A second multiplex PCR round built the libraries, followed by size selection and purification. The libraries were sequenced on an Illumina HiSeq2000 using paired-end 100 bp reads. Concerning the study's data processing: SOAPnuke was used to process the raw data, removing reads that contained adapters or uncalled bases, had a mean Phred below 15, or lacked an exact match to the constant primer or identifier. High-quality paired reads were merged with COPE v1.2.5, and unique nucleotide sequences were defined as clonotypes. MiTCR v1.1 was used to align clonotypes to the IMGT TRBV, TRBD and TRBJ reference segments. Analysis was restricted to V-J combinations with a frequency above 0.0001, which covered roughly 99% of repertoires. The TCS score was defined as the ratio of F50 (clonal expansion) to E x V (chaos), calculated using BLOSUM62-based TCRdist between CDR3 peptides within each V-J. Welch's t-statistics and random forest reduced around 550 V-J features to roughly 13, which were used in a naive Bayes classifier (R e1071). The Morisita-Horn index was used to measure how similar the thyroid and blood repertoires were. TCRdb's own reprocessing of the public reads used fastp at Q25 and MiXCR and kept productive beta chains. Here each entry gathers all rows of one CDR3 protein and keeps the most common genes and DNA. In this record, the V and J calls reflect TCRdb's handling and not the investigators' own analysis. The sample table contains hundreds of thousands of distinct CDR3 sequences; only one count was recorded for 30% to 40% of them. Jointly, the top ten make up less than 35% of the sample.

Sequencing was performed on blood. The receptor was isolated from a woman aged 40-49 years with Graves' hyperthyroidism. The sequence joins TRBV7-8 to TRBJ1-5; TRBD1 is a possible D gene, resting on 5 matching bases. The DNA reads as follows: TGTGCCAGCCAGGGCGTCGGGGCGGGTCAGCCCCAGCATTTT. This translates into CASQGVGAGQPQHF.